This paragraph reports one TCR beta chain. Its antigen specificity is not known. No per-base quality is available; no much larger clone lies one base away. The library was obtained by 5' RACE. The reads were generated on a NextSeq 500. Unique molecular identifiers were attached to individual cDNA molecules in the TCR library protocol so that sequencing error and PCR bias could be corrected. Sequencing covered both TCR alpha and beta chains, and within each sample the abundances of alpha and beta sequences were tightly co-correlated. The original pipeline was this. Decombinator V4 was used to annotate the V gene, J gene and CDR3 of the TCR sequences. Expanded TCRs were defined as changing significantly between any two time points under a Poisson model with p below 0.0001. Abundances of TCRs were expressed as counts per million after normalisation to the total number of TCRs sequenced in each sample. VDJdb, accessed on 1 November 2021, was searched for TCRs annotated for CMV, EBV and SARS-CoV-2, and TCRs annotated for more than one antigen were excluded. TCRdb redid the processing of the public reads, applying fastp at Q25 and MiXCR, and retained in-frame beta chains. One record per CDR3 amino acid sequence lists the most common genes and DNA. TCRdb's processing, not the study's, gives the V and J calls here. Here the sample has roughly 80,000 distinct CDR3 sequences; about a sixth occur a single time. Approximately 2.9% of the sample is taken by the ten largest.

The data belong to a study of early T cells in non-severe SARS-CoV-2 infection (dated by TCRdb to 2020 to 2022). The study in broad terms: Because TCR sequencing relied on bulk RNA taken from unsorted whole blood, pairing of alpha and beta chains was not possible.

Set within a cohort of healthcare workers in London, UK, this nested case-control study involved weekly PCR testing of nasopharyngeal swabs along with blood sampling. Healthcare workers were recruited between 23 and 31 March 2020, during the week of the UK lockdown, and were followed weekly for up to about 15 weeks. The paper as a whole reports these results and caveats: Matching against VDJdb was skewed toward anti-spike CD8 responses, likely underestimated virus-specific expansions, and missed private and CD4 specificities.

Input material: whole blood. The clonotype originates from an adult who was a healthcare worker with PCR-confirmed SARS-CoV-2 infection or an uninfected control (not recorded which).

The DNA sequence is given as TGCAGTGCTCGCCCCTTTCGAAGCGCCAATGAAAAACTGTTTTTT. It translates as CSARPFRSANEKLFF. The sequence is built from TRBV20-1 and TRBJ1-4; confidence is insufficient to name the D gene. V gives up 5 bases and J gives up 5 bases, and the segment between their germline ends measures 18 bases. CDR1 DFQATT and CDR2 SNEGSKA were looked up in the germline V gene (reference sequence). The CDR3, from cysteine to phenylalanine, totals 15 residues. Only the CDR3 region is kept as DNA, spanning 45 bases read in frame from base 1.